The clone carrying this TCR beta chain was counted a single time. The antigen is undetermined. CDR1 is SGHNT, CDR2 YYREEE, per germline (reference sequence). The CDR3 spans 15 residues. After removal of 2 bases from V and 3 bases from J, the junction contained 4 bases not matched to a gene. Treatment described: some 19 received Ad26.COV2.S at low or high dose, single or two shots; 5 received placebo; per-sample allocation not given. Day 63 following the first vaccine or placebo injection was when the samples were taken. Boston supplied an adult donor aged 18-55 years. The data originate from a study of Ad26.COV2.S vaccination and SARS-CoV-2 variants. The study's findings and limits: After vaccination, substantial breadth of spike-specific CD8+ and CD4+ responses was reported. Breadth measured for non-spike TCRs was similar across vaccine and placebo recipients.

Data came from immunoSEQ multiplex PCR; TCRdb stores just in-frame clones and leaves some out. The table has a few hundred thousand clones, approximately 91% seen once. The TCR originated in a person aged 18-60 years who received the Ad26.COV2.S COVID-19 vaccine or a placebo. Sequencing was performed on peripheral blood, taken in a trial of Ad26.COV2.S vaccine versus placebo. This chain uses TRBV5-4 with TRBJ2-5; 10 bases are shared with TRBD1. DNA of the CDR3: TGTGCCAGCAGCTTAGGACAGGGGGTGAAAGAGACCCAGTACTTC. It translates to CASSLGQGVKETQYF.